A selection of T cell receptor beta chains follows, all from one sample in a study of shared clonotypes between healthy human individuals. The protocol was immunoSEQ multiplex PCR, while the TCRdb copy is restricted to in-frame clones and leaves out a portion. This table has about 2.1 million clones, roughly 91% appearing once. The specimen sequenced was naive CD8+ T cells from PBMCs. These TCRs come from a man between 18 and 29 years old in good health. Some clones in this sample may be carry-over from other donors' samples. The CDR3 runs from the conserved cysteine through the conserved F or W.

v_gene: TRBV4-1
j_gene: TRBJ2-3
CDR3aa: CASSQYKVAKSATDTQYF

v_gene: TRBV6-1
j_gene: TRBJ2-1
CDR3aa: CASRDKGGNEQFF

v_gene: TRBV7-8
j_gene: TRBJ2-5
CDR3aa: CASSLGTETQYF

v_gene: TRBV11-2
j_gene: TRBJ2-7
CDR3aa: CASSLVGGPYEQYF

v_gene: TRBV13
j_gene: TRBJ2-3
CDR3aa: CASSLVGDTQYF

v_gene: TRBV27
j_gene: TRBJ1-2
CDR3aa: CASSLNAGWDGYTF

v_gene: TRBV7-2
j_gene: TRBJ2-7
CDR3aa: CASTNRDGRPEQYF

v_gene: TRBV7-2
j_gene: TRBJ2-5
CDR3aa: CASSSASGADIQETQYF

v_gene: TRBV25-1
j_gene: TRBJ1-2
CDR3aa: CASSEFIWAGYTF

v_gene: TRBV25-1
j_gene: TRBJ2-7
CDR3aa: CASSSDSYEQYF